This TCR beta chain was found in a study of blood T cells in healthy people across ages. Germline V gives CDR1 MNHEY, CDR2 SVGEGT. This CDR3 is 13 amino acids long. V lost 2 bases to trimming and J lost 4 bases, with 8 bases between them. A second about 7 to 11 cycle PCR used barcoded and J-beta primers. The study obtained at least 2.5 million CDR3-containing paired-end reads from every sample. TCRdb fed the 5' RACE reads into MiXCR, producing one record per CDR3 protein. This repertoire shows 1.4 million to 1.5 million distinct CDR3 sequences, 42% found once; its top ten account for roughly 7.9%. The sample holds one count of this clonotype.

The chain combines TRBV6-2 or TRBV6-3 with TRBJ1-1; D unclear. The receptor was derived from a woman aged 18-29 years in good health. Sequencing used blood. CDR3 region: CASSYDGLTEAFF. CDR3 nucleotide sequence: TGTGCCAGCAGTTACGATGGTCTCACTGAAGCTTTCTTT.